These 22 T cell receptor beta chains were sequenced from one sample in a study of CD8+CD57+ T cells in acquired aplastic anemia. Researchers used genomic DNA as the template to profile TCR beta VDJ and CDR3. TCRdb re-analysed the reads in MiXCR, keeping a single row per CDR3 protein. The sample consists of under 200,000 distinct CDR3 sequences, about 70% of them appearing once. Sequencing involved patients with CD8+CD57+ cell expansion previously shown by flow cytometry. The sequenced material came from sorted CD4+, CD8+, or CD8+CD57+ T cells (not recorded which) from PBMCs. The receptors were gathered from a human donor with aplastic anemia.

This clonotype has more than one count but fewer than ten. The J gene is TRBJ2-1, the V gene TRBV7-8, with D maybe TRBD2 (5 bases). Germline V gene lookup returns CDR1 SGHVS and CDR2 FQNEAQ. There are 17 residues in the CDR3. Trimming pared 1 base from V and 0 bases from J, leaving 13 bases between. The CDR3 loop is CASSLGPSGLSYNEQFF. DNA for the CDR3: TGTGCCAGCAGCTTAGGTCCCAGCGGCCTCTCCTACAATGAGCAGTTCTTC.

This clonotype has just a few counts. This CDR3 reads CSVGTPPSTDTQYF. In DNA form, the CDR3 reads TGCAGCGTCGGGACACCTCCGAGCACAGATACGCAGTATTTT. This rearrangement joins TRBV29-1 to TRBJ2-3; D might be TRBD1 (6 bases). The CDR3 spans 14 residues. Trimming stripped 6 bases from V and 0 bases from J, with 13 bases between. Per germline, CDR1 SQVTM and CDR2 ANQGSEA.

This chain links TRBV29-1 with TRBJ2-5; 9 bases are shared with TRBD1. The CDR3 length is 14 residues. J was trimmed by 2 bases and V by 4 bases; bases with no gene match: 5. Germline values: CDR1 SQVTM, CDR2 ANQGSEA. CDR3 bases: TGCAGCGTTGTGGCGACAGGGGGGCAAGAGACCCAGTACTTC. Translated, it gives CSVVATGGQETQYF.

This chain links TRBV29-1 with TRBJ1-2; TRBD1 matches 9 bases. The ends lost 0 bases at V and 8 bases at J; junction bases unmatched: 7. Germline lookup yields CDR1 SQVTM and CDR2 ANQGSEA. CDR3 size: 14 residues. The CDR3 bases are TGCAGCGTTGAAGAGGGAACAGGGGGCCGGGGCTACACCTTC. Translating it yields CSVEEGTGGRGYTF.

This clonotype was counted between two and nine times. The chain carries TRBV20-1 and TRBJ1-2; a weak D match, TRBD1 (5 bases). There are 15 residues in the CDR3. Trimming took 0 bases from V and 7 from J, leaving 18 bases between them. Germline V gene lookup returns CDR1 DFQATT and CDR2 SNEGSKA (reference sequence). The CDR3: CSARDLQEGRGGYTF. Written as DNA, the CDR3 is TGCAGTGCTAGAGATCTCCAGGAGGGGCGAGGTGGCTACACCTTC.

This clonotype has at least ten counts. This sequence joins TRBV24-1 and TRBJ1-1; the D gene is possibly TRBD1 (5 bases). V was trimmed by 4 bases and J by 6 bases, leaving 8 bases between them. CDR3 length: 12 amino acids. Germline V lookup: CDR1 KGHDR, CDR2 SFDVKD. For the CDR3, the DNA is TGTGCCACCAGTGAGCCAGGGTCTGAAGCTTTCTTT. Translating it yields CATSEPGSEAFF.

This clonotype was recorded once. The rearrangement uses TRBV15 and TRBJ2-7; D tentatively reads TRBD1 or TRBD2 (5 bases each). CDR1 and CDR2 (germline): LNHNV, YYDKDF (reference sequence). V lost 1 base, J lost 6 bases, and 19 bases lay in between. The CDR3 spans 16 residues. CDR3 sequence (DNA): TGTGCCACCAGCAGAGCAGGGACCCACCAAAGGACCGAGCAGTACTTC. As protein: CATSRAGTHQRTEQYF.

The V and J genes are TRBV20-1 and TRBJ2-7; 8 positions agree with TRBD1. The V and J ends lost 5 bases and 4 bases, in that order; junction bases with no gene match: 13. Germline CDR1 reads DFQATT; CDR2 reads SNEGSKA (reference sequence). This CDR3 region has 15 residues. The CDR3 DNA sequence: TGCAGTGCTCGCCTTTTACAGGGGGGTATTTACGAGCAGTACTTC. Protein product: CSARLLQGGIYEQYF.

The J gene is TRBJ2-7, the V gene TRBV10-3; a weak D match, TRBD1 (6 bases). V was clipped by 3 bases and J by 3 bases, with 9 bases between them. The CDR3 consists of 13 residues. The germline V gene has CDR1 ENHRY and CDR2 SYGVKD. Here the CDR3 DNA reads TGTGCCATCAGTGAACAGGGAAGCTACGAGCAGTACTTC. Protein: CAISEQGSYEQYF.

This chain uses TRBV20-1 with TRBJ2-7; 13 bases match TRBD2. This CDR3 spans 14 amino acids. CDR1 and CDR2 from the germline V gene are DFQATT and SNEGSKA (reference sequence). J was trimmed by 3 bases and V by 2 bases; bases with no gene match: 1. The CDR3 DNA is TGCAGTGCTAGAACTAGCGGGGGGGTCTACGAGCAGTACTTC. Residues: CSARTSGGVYEQYF.

This rearrangement joins TRBV7-7 to TRBJ1-1; D is uncertain. Trimming pared 2 bases from V and 0 bases from J, leaving 4 bases between. Germline CDR1 is SSHAT and CDR2 is FNYEAQ (reference sequence). The CDR3 is made up of 13 amino acids. CDR3 coding DNA: TGTGCCAGCAGCTTAAGCTTGAACACTGAAGCTTTCTTT. This encodes CASSLSLNTEAFF.

V usage is TRBV20-1 and J usage is TRBJ1-1; D is unresolved. This CDR3 comprises 11 residues. Germline assignment: CDR1 DFQATT and CDR2 SNEGSKA (reference sequence). Deletions cut 8 bases from V and 10 bases from J, with 17 bases between. CDR3 sequence: CSTPGEVGAFF. DNA of the CDR3: TGCAGTACCCCTGGGGAAGTAGGAGCTTTCTTT.

The J gene is TRBJ2-7, the V gene TRBV11-1, with D uncertain. Germline-derived CDR1 and CDR2 are SGHAT and FQDESV (reference sequence). Trimming shortened V by 1 base and J by 7 bases, and 14 bases separated the two germline ends. This CDR3 has 14 residues. The DNA of the CDR3 is TGTGCCAGCAGCTTAGAGGGATCCCTCGGGGAGCAGTACTTC. Its translation is CASSLEGSLGEQYF. Complete variable domain (other parts from reference TRBV11-1 and TRBJ2-7): EAEVAQSPRYKITEKSQAVAFWCDPISGHATLYWYRQILGQGPELLVQFQDESVVDDSQLPKDRFSAERLKGVDSTLKIQPAELGDSAMYLCASSLEGSLGEQYFGPGTRLTVT.

The V gene is TRBV19, the J gene TRBJ2-1, with D perhaps TRBD1 or TRBD2 (5 bases each). Trimming pared 3 bases from V and 10 bases from J, leaving 16 bases between. From germline, CDR1 is LNHDA and CDR2 SQIVND (reference sequence). The CDR3 is 14 amino acids. The CDR3 DNA follows: TGTGCCAGTAGTATGGGGCATGAGGGTGGGGAGCAGTTCTTC. It encodes CASSMGHEGGEQFF. The variable domain in full, with the rest retrieved from reference TRBV19 and TRBJ2-1, is DGGITQSPKYLFRKEGQNVTLSCEQNLNHDAMYWYRQDPGQGLRLIYYSQIVNDFQKGDIAEGYSVSREKKESFPLTVTSAQKNPTAFYLCASSMGHEGGEQFFGPGTRLTVL.

The J gene is TRBJ2-3, the V gene TRBV7-9, with D possibly TRBD2 on 6 matching bases. The CDR3 sequence is 14 residues long. Germline CDR1 SEHNR, CDR2 FQNEAQ (reference sequence). The ends were cut back, 3 bases at V and 2 bases at J, with 9 bases in the middle. The CDR3 nucleotides read TGTGCCAGCAGCTTTGCGGGGCACACAGATACGCAGTATTTT. Translated: CASSFAGHTDTQYF.

The gene calls are TRBV19 and TRBJ2-5, with D unclear. Germline lookup yields CDR1 LNHDA and CDR2 SQIVND (reference sequence). With 3 bases removed from V and 2 bases from J, the gap between germline ends came to 10 bases. This CDR3 is built from 14 residues. The CDR3 reads CASSILWGQETQYF. CDR3 nucleotide sequence: TGTGCCAGTAGTATCCTTTGGGGACAAGAGACCCAGTACTTC.

This chain uses TRBV10-3 with TRBJ1-2; D may be TRBD1 (5 bases). This CDR3 contains 14 residues. V lost 10 bases to trimming and J lost 1 base, with 16 bases between them. Looked up from germline, CDR1 is ENHRY and CDR2 is SYGVKD. This chain's CDR3 is CASRRDGNNYGYTF. As DNA, the CDR3 is TGTGCCAGCAGGCGGGACGGTAATAACTATGGCTACACCTTC.

This sequence joins TRBV7-2 and TRBJ2-7; perhaps D is TRBD1 or TRBD2 (6 bases each). Trimming left V 4 bases short and J 3 bases short, with 16 bases between. Per germline, CDR1 SGHTA and CDR2 FQGNSA. This CDR3 is built from 15 residues. CDR3 loop: CASSSTGRGLYEQYF. The CDR3 bases are TGTGCCAGCAGCTCCACCGGCAGGGGACTCTACGAGCAGTACTTC.

The J gene is TRBJ1-3, the V gene TRBV20-1; possibly TRBD1 for D (5 bases). This CDR3 comprises 13 residues. V was shortened by 1 base and J by 5 bases, with 9 bases between the two germline ends. Germline CDR1 DFQATT, CDR2 SNEGSKA (reference sequence). CDR3 coding DNA: TGCAGTGCTAGAGGGAAGGGGAGAAACACCATATATTTT. This gives the protein CSARGKGRNTIYF.

On this clonotype: A read error may explain this, as a much larger clone is one base away. This chain links TRBV2 with TRBJ2-2, with a weak D call TRBD2 (6 bases). Germline assignment: CDR1 SNHLY and CDR2 FYNNEI. The CDR3 covers 18 residues. CDR3 region: CASSPAPGLRTNTGGLFF. The CDR3 DNA follows: TGTGCCAGCAGTCCAGCGCCGGGACTCCGAACGAACACCGGGGGGCTGTTTTTT.

The chain carries TRBV10-3 and TRBJ1-1; 9 bases are shared with TRBD1. CDR1 and CDR2 (germline): ENHRY, SYGVKD. This CDR3 spans 16 amino acids. Trimming took 5 bases from V and 3 from J; bases not matched to a gene: 10. This CDR3 reads CAISYRGLLSDTEAFF. The CDR3 DNA follows: TGTGCCATCAGTTACAGGGGGCTTTTATCGGACACTGAAGCTTTCTTT.

The rearrangement links TRBV7-2 to TRBJ2-3; a weak D match, TRBD1 (6 bases). From germline, CDR1 is SGHTA and CDR2 FQGNSA. This CDR3 region has 13 residues. Trimming left V 6 bases short and J 6 bases short, with 13 bases between. The CDR3 DNA reads as TGTGCCAGCAGTGGCCCAGGGGTGGATACGCAGTATTTT. Amino acid sequence: CASSGPGVDTQYF. The variable domain in full, completed from reference TRBV7-2 and TRBJ2-3, reads GAGVSQSPSNKVTEKGKDVELRCDPISGHTALYWYRQSLGQGLEFLIYFQGNSAPDKSGLPSDRFSAERTGGSVSTLTIQRTQQEDSAVYLCASSGPGVDTQYFGPGTRLTVL.